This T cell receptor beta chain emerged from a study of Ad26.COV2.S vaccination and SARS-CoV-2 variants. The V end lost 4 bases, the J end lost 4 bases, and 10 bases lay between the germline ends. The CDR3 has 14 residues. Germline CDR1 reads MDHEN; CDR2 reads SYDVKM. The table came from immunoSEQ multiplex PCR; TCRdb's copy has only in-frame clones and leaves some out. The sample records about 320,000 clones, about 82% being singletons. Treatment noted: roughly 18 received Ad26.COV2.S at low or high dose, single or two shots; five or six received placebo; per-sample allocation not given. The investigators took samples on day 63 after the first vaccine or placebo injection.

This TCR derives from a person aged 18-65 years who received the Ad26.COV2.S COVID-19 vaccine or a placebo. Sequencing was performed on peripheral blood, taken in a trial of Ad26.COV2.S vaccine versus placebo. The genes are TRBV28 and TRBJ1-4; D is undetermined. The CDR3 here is CASSWGVNNEKLFF. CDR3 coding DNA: TGTGCCAGCAGTTGGGGAGTAAATAATGAAAAACTGTTTTTT.